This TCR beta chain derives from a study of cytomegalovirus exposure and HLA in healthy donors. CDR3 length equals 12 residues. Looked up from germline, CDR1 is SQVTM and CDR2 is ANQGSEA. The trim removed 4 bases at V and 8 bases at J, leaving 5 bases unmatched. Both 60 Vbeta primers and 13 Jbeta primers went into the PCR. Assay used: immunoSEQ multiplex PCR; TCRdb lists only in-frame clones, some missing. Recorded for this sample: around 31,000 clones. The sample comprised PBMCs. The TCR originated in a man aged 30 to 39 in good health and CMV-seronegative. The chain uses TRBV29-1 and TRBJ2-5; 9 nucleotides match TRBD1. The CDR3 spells CSVAGQGFTQYF. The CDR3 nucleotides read TGCAGCGTTGCGGGACAGGGTTTCACCCAGTACTTC.